The following is a TCR beta chain sequence with its context. Antigen specificity is unknown. This entry belongs to a study of cytomegalovirus exposure and HLA in healthy donors. Study-wide results and limits: V- and J-gene trimming in TCR beta was tied to a missense DCLRE1C variant by an analysis performed later.

In the PCR, 60 Vbeta and 13 Jbeta primers were used. Sequenced by immunoSEQ multiplex PCR; TCRdb stores in-frame clones only, minus some. Among 110,000 to 150,000 clones listed, roughly 80% were seen once. The germline V gene has CDR1 SQVTM and CDR2 ANQGSEA. The CDR3 sequence is 14 residues long. J lost 4 bases, V lost 7 bases, and 11 bases had no gene match. The rearrangement joins TRBV29-1 to TRBJ1-2; TRBD1 matches at 8 bases. The origin of this receptor is a female donor in good health and CMV-seronegative. The sample consisted of PBMCs. Here the CDR3 DNA reads TGCAGCGCTGACAGGGGCCAGGGGATCTATGGCTACACCTTC. As protein: CSADRGQGIYGYTF.